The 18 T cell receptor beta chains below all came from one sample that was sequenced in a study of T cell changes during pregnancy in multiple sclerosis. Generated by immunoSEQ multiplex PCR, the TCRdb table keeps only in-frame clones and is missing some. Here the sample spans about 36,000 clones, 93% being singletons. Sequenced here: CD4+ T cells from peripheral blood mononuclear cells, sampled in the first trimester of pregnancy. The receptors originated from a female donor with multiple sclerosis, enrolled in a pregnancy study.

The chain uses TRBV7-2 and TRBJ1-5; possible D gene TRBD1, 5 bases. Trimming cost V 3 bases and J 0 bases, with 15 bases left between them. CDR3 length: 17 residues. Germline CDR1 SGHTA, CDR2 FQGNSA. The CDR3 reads CASSLYLGLNSNQPQHF. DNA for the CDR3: TGTGCCAGCAGCTTGTACCTGGGACTCAATAGCAATCAGCCCCAGCATTTT.

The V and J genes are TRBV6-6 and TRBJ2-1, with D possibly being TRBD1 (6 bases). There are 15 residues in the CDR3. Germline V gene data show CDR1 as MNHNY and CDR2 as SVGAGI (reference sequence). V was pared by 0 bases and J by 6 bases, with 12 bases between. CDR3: CASSYSGGTGNEQFF. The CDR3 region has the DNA TGTGCCAGCAGTTACTCAGGGGGTACCGGCAATGAGCAGTTCTTC.

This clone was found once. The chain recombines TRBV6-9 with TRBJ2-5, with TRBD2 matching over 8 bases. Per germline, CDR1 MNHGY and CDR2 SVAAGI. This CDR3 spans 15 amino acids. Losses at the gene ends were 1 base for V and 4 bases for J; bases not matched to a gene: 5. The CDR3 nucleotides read TGTGCCAGCAGTTATTGGGGACTAGTAATAGAGACCCAGTACTTC. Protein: CASSYWGLVIETQYF.

The DNA of the CDR3 is TGTGCCAGCAGTTTCTGGGGACAGACTCCTGAAGCTTTCTTT. As protein: CASSFWGQTPEAFF. V is TRBV28 and J is TRBJ1-1, with 7 bases matching TRBD1. This CDR3 region has 14 residues. Trimming at V came to 3 bases and at J to 6 bases, leaving 7 bases not matched to a gene. Germline V CDR1 and CDR2: MDHEN, SYDVKM.

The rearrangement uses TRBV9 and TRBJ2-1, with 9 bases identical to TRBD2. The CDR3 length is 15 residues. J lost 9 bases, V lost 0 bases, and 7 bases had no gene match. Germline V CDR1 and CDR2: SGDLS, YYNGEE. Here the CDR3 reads CASSVGREGEGEQFF. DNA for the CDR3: TGTGCCAGCAGCGTAGGGCGGGAGGGAGAAGGTGAGCAGTTCTTC.

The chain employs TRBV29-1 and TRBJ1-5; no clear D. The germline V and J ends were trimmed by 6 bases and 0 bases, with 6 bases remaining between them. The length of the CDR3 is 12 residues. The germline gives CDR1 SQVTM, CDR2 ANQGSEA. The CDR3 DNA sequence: TGCAGCGTCGAGGATAGCAATCAGCCCCAGCATTTT. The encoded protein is CSVEDSNQPQHF.

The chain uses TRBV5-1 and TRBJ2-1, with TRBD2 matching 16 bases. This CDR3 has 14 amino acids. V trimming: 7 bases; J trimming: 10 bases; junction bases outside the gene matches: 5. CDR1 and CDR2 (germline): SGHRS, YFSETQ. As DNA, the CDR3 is TGCGCCAGCGTGGGACTAGCGGGAGGGGCGGAGCAGTTCTTC. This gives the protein CASVGLAGGAEQFF.

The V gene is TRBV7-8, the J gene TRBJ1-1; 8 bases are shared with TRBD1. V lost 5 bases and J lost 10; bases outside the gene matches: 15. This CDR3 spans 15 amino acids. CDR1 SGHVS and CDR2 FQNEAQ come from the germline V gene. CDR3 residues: CASSAKRDRTGGAFF. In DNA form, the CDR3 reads TGTGCCAGCAGCGCCAAGCGGGACAGGACCGGCGGAGCTTTCTTT.

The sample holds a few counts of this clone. The CDR3 is CASSYTGGGNQPQHF. In DNA form, the CDR3 reads TGTGCCAGCAGTTACACAGGCGGTGGCAATCAGCCCCAGCATTTT. The rearrangement uses TRBV6-5 and TRBJ1-5, with D perhaps matching TRBD1 (5 bases). Trimming stripped 2 bases from V and 2 bases from J, with 10 bases between. The CDR3 length is 15 residues. Germline lookup yields CDR1 MNHEY and CDR2 SVGAGI.

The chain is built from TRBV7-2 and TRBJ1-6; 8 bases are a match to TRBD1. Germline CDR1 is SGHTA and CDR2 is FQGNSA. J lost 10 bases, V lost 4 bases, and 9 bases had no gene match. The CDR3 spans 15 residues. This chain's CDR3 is CASSSRTGRESPLHF. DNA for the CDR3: TGTGCCAGCAGCTCACGGACAGGGCGAGAATCACCCCTCCACTTT.

CDR3 nucleotides: TGCGCCAGCAGCGGGGGGGACAGGGGGCGAAATCAGCCCCAGCATTTT. It yields the protein CASSGGDRGRNQPQHF. The gene calls are TRBV5-1 and TRBJ1-5, with 12 bases that match TRBD1. The junction had 6 bases not matched to a gene; V was cut back by 4 bases and J by 4 bases. The germline V gene has CDR1 SGHRS and CDR2 YFSETQ. The CDR3 sequence is 16 residues long.

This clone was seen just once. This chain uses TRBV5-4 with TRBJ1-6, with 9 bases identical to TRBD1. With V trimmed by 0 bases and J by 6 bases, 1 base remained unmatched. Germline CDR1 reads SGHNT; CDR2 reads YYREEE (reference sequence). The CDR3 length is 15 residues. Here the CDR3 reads CASSLGDRANSPLHF. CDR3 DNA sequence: TGTGCCAGCAGCTTGGGGGACAGGGCTAATTCACCCCTCCACTTT.

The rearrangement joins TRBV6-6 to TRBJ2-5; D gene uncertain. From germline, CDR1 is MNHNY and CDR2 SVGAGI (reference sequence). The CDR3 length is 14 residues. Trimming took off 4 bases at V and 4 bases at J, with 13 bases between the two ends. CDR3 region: CASSSPWSGETQYF. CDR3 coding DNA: TGTGCCAGCAGTTCACCTTGGTCAGGAGAGACCCAGTACTTC.

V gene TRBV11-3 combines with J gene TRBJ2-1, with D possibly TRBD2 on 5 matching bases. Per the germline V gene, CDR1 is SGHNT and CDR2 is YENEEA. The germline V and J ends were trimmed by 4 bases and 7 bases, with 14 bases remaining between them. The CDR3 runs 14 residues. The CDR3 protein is CASSYKRESNEQFF. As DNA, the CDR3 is TGTGCCAGCAGCTATAAGAGGGAATCAAATGAGCAGTTCTTC.

The CDR3 reads CASSRTGSSYEQYF. CDR3 sequence (DNA): TGTGCCAGCAGTAGGACAGGGAGTTCCTACGAGCAGTACTTC. This chain connects TRBV2 to TRBJ2-5, with 8 bases matching TRBD1. The J call may not be correct, given that the DNA end is closer to TRBJ2-7. Germline CDR1 SNHLY, CDR2 FYNNEI. The CDR3 is 14 residues long.

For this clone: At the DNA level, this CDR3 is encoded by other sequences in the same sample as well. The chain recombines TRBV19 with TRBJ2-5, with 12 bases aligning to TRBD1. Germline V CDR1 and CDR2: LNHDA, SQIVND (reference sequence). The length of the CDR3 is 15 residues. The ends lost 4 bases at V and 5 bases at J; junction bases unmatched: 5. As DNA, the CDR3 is TGTGCCAGTAGTAGAGGGACAGGGGGCAGGGAGACCCAGTACTTC. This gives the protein CASSRGTGGRETQYF.

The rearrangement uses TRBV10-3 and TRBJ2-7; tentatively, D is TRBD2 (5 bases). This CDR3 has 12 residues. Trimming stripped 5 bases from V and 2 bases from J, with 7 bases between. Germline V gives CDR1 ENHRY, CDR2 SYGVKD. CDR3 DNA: TGTGCCATCAGTCCCGGGGCCTACGAGCAGTACTTC. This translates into CAISPGAYEQYF.

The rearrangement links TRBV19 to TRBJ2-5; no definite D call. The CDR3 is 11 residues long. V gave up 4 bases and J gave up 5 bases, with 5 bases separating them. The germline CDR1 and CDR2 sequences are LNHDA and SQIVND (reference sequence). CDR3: CASSTGETQYF. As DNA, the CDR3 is TGTGCCAGTAGTACGGGTGAGACCCAGTACTTC.